This T cell receptor (beta chain) was sequenced in a study of identical twins. The CDR3 length is 16 residues. In germline, CDR1 is KGHDR, CDR2 SFDVKD. Trimming at V came to 1 base and at J to 4 bases, leaving 4 bases not matched to a gene. In TCRdb, the 5' RACE reads were re-called with MiXCR into one record per CDR3 protein. The sample contains more than 1.5 million distinct CDR3 sequences, around 33% of which appear only once. The chain combines TRBV24-1 with TRBJ2-1; TRBD2 agrees at 9 bases. This sequence was found in a newborn girl in good health. Sequencing was carried out using cord blood. This chain's CDR3 is CATSDFSGSRYNEQFF. The CDR3 bases are TGTGCCACCAGTGATTTTAGCGGGAGTAGGTACAATGAGCAGTTCTTC.